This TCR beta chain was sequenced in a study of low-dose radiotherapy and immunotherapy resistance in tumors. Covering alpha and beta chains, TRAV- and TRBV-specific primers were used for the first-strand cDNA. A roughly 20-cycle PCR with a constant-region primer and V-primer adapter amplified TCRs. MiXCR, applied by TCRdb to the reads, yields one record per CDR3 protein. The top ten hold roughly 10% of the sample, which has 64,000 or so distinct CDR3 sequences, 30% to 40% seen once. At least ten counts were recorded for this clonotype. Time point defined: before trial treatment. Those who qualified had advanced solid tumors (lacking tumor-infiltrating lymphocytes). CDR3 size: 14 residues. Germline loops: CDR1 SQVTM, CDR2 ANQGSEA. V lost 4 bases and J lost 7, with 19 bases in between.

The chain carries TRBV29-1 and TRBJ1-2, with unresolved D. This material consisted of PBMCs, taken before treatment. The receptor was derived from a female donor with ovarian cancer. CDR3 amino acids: CSVVAAWGVGGYTF. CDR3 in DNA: TGCAGCGTTGTTGCAGCTTGGGGTGTTGGTGGCTACACCTTC.